This record covers a single T cell receptor (beta chain). The antigen is not known. The table came from immunoSEQ multiplex PCR; TCRdb's copy has only in-frame clones and leaves some out. This sample has more than 50,000 clones, with around 81% found just once. The V gene lost 5 bases and the J gene lost 7 bases, with 17 bases spanning the gap. The CDR3 extends over 15 amino acids. Germline CDR1 reads MNHEY; CDR2 reads SMNVEV (reference sequence). This specimen belongs to a study of T cells in localized non-small cell lung cancer. Regarding the study as a whole: Higher blood T cell density tracked longer overall survival. Median detection of top 100 tumor clones in adjacent lung was over 45 clones. Clonality of T cells reached its maximum in uninvolved adjacent lung, surpassing tumor.

This sequence originates from a female donor at least 60 years old with stage II squamous cell lung carcinoma. Sample: peripheral blood, taken before any cancer treatment. The chain carries TRBV27 and TRBJ2-2; the D is unclear. The CDR3 DNA follows: TGTGCCAGCAGTCCCCCTTTGAAGGGTAACGGGGAGCTGTTTTTT. This gives the protein CASSPPLKGNGELFF.